This T cell receptor (beta chain) was observed in a study of T-cell memory formation after mild COVID-19 (dated by TCRdb to the early 2020s). General notes on the study: Most TCR sequence clusters were specific to one of the two donors. Longitudinal TCRalpha and TCRbeta repertoire sequencing tracked T-cell clones expanding and contracting after mild COVID-19 in two donors. Two young, previously healthy adult volunteers, one female and one male, were included in the cohort. The full study reports these points: Contracting CD4+ clones turned up mainly in the CM and EM memory subsets, whereas EMRA was where CD8+ clones were enriched. Only a couple of mild cases were covered in the study, and larger cohorts including severe cases with pre-infection samples were considered necessary. From day 15 to 85, contracting clones showed balanced CD4/CD8 phenotypes, whereas a second wave of clones that expanded from day 15 to 37 leaned towards CD4+. SARS-CoV-2 specificity of the second-wave clones peaking on day 37 was not confirmed. Some responding clones were detected in pre-infection memory, which suggested that pre-existing cross-reactive memory T cells had joined the SARS-CoV-2 response.

V gives up 4 bases and J gives up 1 base, and the segment between their germline ends measures 10 bases. Via the germline V gene, CDR1 is SGHVS and CDR2 FNYEAQ. The CDR3 spans 14 residues, from the cysteine through the phenylalanine. The entry retains the CDR3 DNA only, 42 bases that are in frame from base 1. In its sample, this clonotype was seen a few times. Its specific antigen is unknown. The sample holds no much larger clone one base away, and base qualities are not on file. Ficoll-Paque density gradient centrifugation was used to isolate PBMCs. The sequencer was an Illumina NovaSeq 6000. cDNA libraries for TCRalpha and TCRbeta were prepared by 5'RACE using constant-segment primers, with sample barcodes and unique molecular identifiers added. RNA was extracted from every sample with Trizol reagent. Amplification of the libraries took two PCR steps, and the second step added a second sample barcode plus Illumina TruSeq adapters. Sequencing of the libraries was done on an Illumina NovaSeq, producing 2 x 150 bp paired-end reads. From the authors' description of their analysis: Reads were demultiplexed and collapsed into UMI-guided consensus sequences with migec v1.2.7. Using mixcr v2.1.11, UMI consensuses were aligned to TRA and TRB V and J templates and then assembled into clonotypes. Clonotypes were classified as expanded or contracted when called significant by both edgeR and NoisET, with noise models trained on biological replicates. For edgeR calls, a false discovery rate-adjusted p below 0.01 and a log2 fold-change threshold of 1 were applied. As an exploratory analysis of dynamics, max-normalized trajectories of the 1000 most abundant clonotypes were examined by PCA with hierarchical clustering. Separately sequenced CD4+ and CD8+ repertoires were used to assign the CD4 or CD8 phenotype of responding clones. The raw public data were reprocessed by TCRdb itself: fastp quality trimming at Q25, MiXCR clonotype calling, in-frame beta chains only. Identical CDR3 protein sequences are pooled into one entry, listed with their most common genes and DNA. TCRdb's processing, not the authors' own work, is the source of the V and J calls. Counted in this sample were around 100,000 distinct CDR3 sequences; approximately 12% of them appeared once. Of the sample, 40% is held by the ten largest clones.

The receptor comes from a man aged 18 to 35 who had mild COVID-19 (a few samples of this study predate the infection). The sample titles of this study are shuffled in the database, so cell type and time point are left out; the donor was told from shared clones. The chain was built from TRBV7-6 and TRBJ1-1; perhaps TRBD1 is the D gene, with 5 bases matching. Sequences were obtained from PBMCs or a T cell subset sorted from them (not recorded which). The CDR3 region reads CASSSRDGNTEAFF. The base sequence is TGTGCCAGCAGCTCCAGGGACGGGAACACTGAAGCTTTCTTT. Full variable domain (CDR3 extended with the reference TRBV7-6 and TRBJ1-1 proteins): GAGVSQSPRYKVTKRGQDVALRCDPISGHVSLYWYRQALGQGPEFLTYFNYEAQQDKSGLPNDRFSAERPEGSISTLTIQRTEQRDSAMYRCASSSRDGNTEAFFGQGTRLTVV.